Below, 30 T cell receptor beta chains from the same sample are listed, as sequenced in a study of blood T cell repertoires in COVID-19. Repertoires were generated with immunoSEQ multiplex PCR, while TCRdb's copy carries only in-frame clones and drops some. This table has roughly 110,000 clones, over 80% appearing once. Input material: peripheral blood. The origin of the receptors is a woman aged 45-59 years with acute or convalescent COVID-19.

The CDR3 spells CASSPSERAGNTIYF. The CDR3 nucleotides are TGTGCCAGCAGTCCTAGTGAGCGAGCTGGAAACACCATATATTTT. This chain connects TRBV27 to TRBJ1-3, with unresolved D. The CDR3 runs 15 residues. The germline V gene has CDR1 MNHEY and CDR2 SMNVEV (reference sequence). V was pared by 5 bases and J by 2 bases, with 13 bases between.

This sequence joins TRBV30 and TRBJ2-2; 13 positions match TRBD2. The CDR3 has 15 residues. The germline V gene encodes CDR1 GTSNPN and CDR2 SVGIG (reference sequence). Trimming at V came to 5 bases and at J to 2 bases, leaving 2 bases not matched to a gene. The CDR3 nucleotides are TGTGCCTGGGGGGGACTAGCGGGAAACACCGGGGAGCTGTTTTTT. Encoded protein: CAWGGLAGNTGELFF.

The CDR3 nucleotides are TGTGCCAGCAGTTACTCCGCCAGGGGGCAAGAGGGCGAGCAGTACTTC. Protein sequence: CASSYSARGQEGEQYF. The V gene is TRBV6-5, the J gene TRBJ2-7, with 8 bases lining up with TRBD1. With V trimmed by 0 bases and J by 6 bases, 10 bases remained unmatched. The CDR3 is 16 amino acids. Germline lookup yields CDR1 MNHEY and CDR2 SVGAGI.

This clone was observed once. This sequence joins TRBV6-5 and TRBJ2-7, with D maybe TRBD1 (7 bases). Trimming stripped 5 bases from V and 3 bases from J, with 17 bases between. Germline CDR1 is MNHEY and CDR2 is SVGAGI. The CDR3 covers 15 residues. This CDR3 reads CASSPRRQGGYEQYF. The CDR3 region has the DNA TGTGCCAGCAGTCCGAGGCGACAGGGAGGCTACGAGCAGTACTTC.

V is TRBV10-3 and J is TRBJ2-5, with a tentative D call TRBD1 (5 bases). Trimming took 6 bases from V and 2 from J, leaving 10 bases between them. In germline, CDR1 is ENHRY, CDR2 SYGVKD. This CDR3 comprises 13 residues. For the CDR3, the DNA is TGTGCCATCAGAGAGACAGCACAAGAGACCCAGTACTTC. Encoded protein: CAIRETAQETQYF.

The chain joins TRBV19 to TRBJ1-5, with 7 bases aligning to TRBD1. The junction had 4 bases not matched to a gene; V was cut back by 8 bases and J by 3 bases. The CDR3 loop spans 13 amino acids. The germline V gene encodes CDR1 LNHDA and CDR2 SQIVND (reference sequence). The CDR3 region has the DNA TGTGCCAGTGGAGGGGGCGTCAATCAGCCCCAGCATTTT. The encoded protein is CASGGGVNQPQHF.

V and J are TRBV6-5 and TRBJ2-2; 7 bases match TRBD1. CDR1 and CDR2 from the germline V gene are MNHEY and SVGAGI. The ends lost 9 bases at V and 7 bases at J; junction bases unmatched: 14. CDR3 length: 15 amino acids. The CDR3 DNA reads TGTGCCAGTAACGAACGACAGGGAGCGGTCGGGGAGCTGTTTTTT. Its translation is CASNERQGAVGELFF.

The CDR3 bases are TGTGCCAGCAGCCTTGGGGACAGGAACCTCATGTACTTC. Translating gives CASSLGDRNLMYF. The chain links TRBV5-6 to TRBJ2-7; 8 nucleotides match TRBD1. In germline, CDR1 is SGHDT, CDR2 YYEEEE. The V segment lost 4 bases and the J segment 12 bases; nucleotides outside the gene matches: 12. The CDR3 sequence is 13 residues long.

V usage is TRBV5-1 and J usage is TRBJ1-1; the D gene is possibly TRBD1 (5 bases). This CDR3 contains 13 residues. The germline CDR1 and CDR2 sequences are SGHRS and YFSETQ. V was pared by 5 bases and J by 1 base, with 9 bases between. The CDR3 DNA reads TGCGCCAGCAGGGGGGAGGGGAACACTGAAGCTTTCTTT. Amino acids: CASRGEGNTEAFF.

The chain uses TRBV3-1 (or the pseudogene TRBV3-2) and TRBJ1-2; D gene ambiguous. CDR3 length: 13 residues. V lost 1 base to trimming and J lost 8 bases, with 11 bases between them. The germline V gene has CDR1 LGHDT and CDR2 YNNKEL (reference sequence). The CDR3 bases are TGTGCCAGCAGCCAAGTTGGAGGTGGCGGCTACACCTTC. Encoded protein: CASSQVGGGGYTF.

This chain links TRBV19 with TRBJ1-1, with D unresolved. The CDR3 totals 13 residues. V gave up 5 bases and J gave up 1 base, with 8 bases separating them. CDR1 and CDR2 from the germline V gene are LNHDA and SQIVND (reference sequence). The CDR3 region has the DNA TGTGCCAGTAGTTCCGGGAGGAACACTGAAGCTTTCTTT. Encoded protein: CASSSGRNTEAFF.

The chain is built from TRBV7-6 and TRBJ1-2; D is perhaps TRBD1 (6 bases). V gave up 5 bases and J gave up 7 bases, with 26 bases separating them. Germline V CDR1 and CDR2: SGHVS, FNYEAQ. The CDR3 covers 17 residues. The DNA of the CDR3 is TGTGCCAGCAGCCCCATAGGGGGGGGAAATTGGGGAGCTGGCTACACCTTC. Its protein is CASSPIGGGNWGAGYTF. The complete variable domain, with remaining parts taken from reference TRBV7-6 and TRBJ1-2, reads GAGVSQSPRYKVTKRGQDVALRCDPISGHVSLYWYRQALGQGPEFLTYFNYEAQQDKSGLPNDRFSAERPEGSISTLTIQRTEQRDSAMYRCASSPIGGGNWGAGYTFGSGTRLTVV.

This clone was found once. This rearrangement joins TRBV19 to TRBJ2-1; D perhaps matches TRBD2 (5 bases). This CDR3 is 16 amino acids long. In germline, CDR1 is LNHDA, CDR2 SQIVND (reference sequence). The V end was cut by 4 bases, the J end by 0 bases, with 13 bases between. In DNA form, the CDR3 reads TGTGCCAGTAGTAAGGCGGGTATGAGCTCCTACAATGAGCAGTTCTTC. Protein product: CASSKAGMSSYNEQFF.

This sequence joins TRBV28 and TRBJ1-6, with a possible D match to TRBD1 (6 bases). CDR3 length: 15 residues. Trimming cost V 3 bases and J 8 bases, with 14 bases left between them. CDR1 and CDR2 (germline): MDHEN, SYDVKM. The CDR3: CASSFSRPGDSPLHF. CDR3 DNA: TGTGCCAGCAGTTTTTCCCGACCAGGGGATTCACCCCTCCACTTT. Full variable domain (missing parts from reference TRBV28 and TRBJ1-6): DVKVTQSSRYLVKRTGEKVFLECVQDMDHENMFWYRQDPGLGLRLIYFSYDVKMKEKGDIPEGYSVSREKKERFSLILESASTNQTSMYLCASSFSRPGDSPLHFGNGTRLTVT.

This chain connects TRBV28 to TRBJ2-7, with TRBD2 identical over 12 bases. The CDR3 covers 15 residues. V dropped 3 bases and J dropped 5; count of bases not matched to a gene: 5. Per the germline V gene, CDR1 is MDHEN and CDR2 is SYDVKM. CDR3 in DNA: TGTGCCAGCAGTTTGACTAGCGGGAGCGGCAACGAGCAGTACTTC. This gives the protein CASSLTSGSGNEQYF.

This chain links TRBV6-2 or TRBV6-3 with TRBJ2-7; the match to TRBD1 covers 12 bases. Germline lookup yields CDR1 MNHEY and CDR2 SVGEGT. The ends lost 6 bases at V and 1 base at J; junction bases unmatched: 16. CDR3 size: 19 residues. This chain's CDR3 is CASSLTRDRGLEVSYEQYF. The CDR3 DNA follows: TGTGCCAGCAGCCTTACCCGGGACAGGGGGCTGGAGGTTTCCTACGAGCAGTACTTC.

The chain recombines TRBV7-2 with TRBJ2-7; no reliable D call. The V gene lost 5 bases and the J gene lost 7 bases, with 15 bases spanning the gap. This CDR3 region has 13 residues. CDR1 and CDR2 from the germline V gene are SGHTA and FQGNSA. The CDR3 DNA reads TGTGCCAGCAGCCTAGACATGGCTTGGGAGCAGTACTTC. Protein product: CASSLDMAWEQYF.

This clone came up a few times. The chain is built from TRBV4-1 and TRBJ2-7; 8 bases agree with TRBD1. J lost 0 bases, V lost 3 bases, and 4 bases had no gene match. Germline-derived CDR1 and CDR2 are MGHRA and YSYEKL. The CDR3 is made up of 15 amino acids. CDR3 sequence (DNA): TGCGCCAGCAGCCAGCCGGGACAGGTCTCCTACGAGCAGTACTTC. Protein: CASSQPGQVSYEQYF.

This chain connects TRBV24-1 to TRBJ2-3; the D gene is possibly TRBD2 (6 bases). The CDR3 is made up of 15 amino acids. Germline values: CDR1 KGHDR, CDR2 SFDVKD. Between the trimmed V and J ends, which lost 1 base and 7 bases, there was a span of 14 bases. This CDR3 is CATSDFAAGRNTQYF. The DNA for the CDR3 is TGTGCCACCAGTGATTTTGCCGCGGGGCGGAATACGCAGTATTTT.

The chain is built from TRBV2 and TRBJ1-2; 8 nucleotides align to TRBD1. The trim removed 5 bases at V and 11 bases at J, leaving 10 bases unmatched. The CDR3 is 13 amino acids. In germline, CDR1 is SNHLY, CDR2 FYNNEI. CDR3 loop: CASSPRTGMPYTF. DNA of the CDR3: TGTGCCAGCAGTCCGAGGACAGGGATGCCGTACACCTTC.

The V gene is TRBV2, the J gene TRBJ2-2; D gene uncertain. CDR3 length: 15 amino acids. Germline-derived CDR1 and CDR2 are SNHLY and FYNNEI. Trimming shortened V by 5 bases and J by 0 bases, and 10 bases separated the two germline ends. CDR3 sequence: CASSSTAANTGELFF. The CDR3 DNA follows: TGTGCCAGCAGTTCGACTGCTGCGAACACCGGGGAGCTGTTTTTT.

The chain recombines TRBV7-2 with TRBJ2-5; D perhaps matches TRBD1 (5 bases). The CDR3 is 15 amino acids. Trimming left V 6 bases short and J 5 bases short, with 19 bases between. CDR1 and CDR2 from the germline V gene are SGHTA and FQGNSA. The CDR3 region has the DNA TGTGCCAGCAGTTGGTACCCTCAGGGTCTCGAGACCCAGTACTTC. This translates into CASSWYPQGLETQYF.

This rearrangement joins TRBV19 to TRBJ1-2; a possible D gene is TRBD1 (5 bases). This CDR3 contains 15 residues. The V end was cut by 1 base, the J end by 4 bases, with 13 bases between. Germline V gene data show CDR1 as LNHDA and CDR2 as SQIVND (reference sequence). Here the CDR3 reads CASSIASQVGYGYTF. The CDR3 coding sequence is TGTGCCAGTAGTATAGCCTCACAGGTAGGCTATGGCTACACCTTC.

The chain carries TRBV14 and TRBJ2-1; TRBD2 matches 15 bases. CDR1 SGHDN and CDR2 FVKESK come from the germline V gene. The junction had 8 bases not matched to a gene; V was cut back by 5 bases and J by 9 bases. This CDR3 comprises 16 residues. CDR3 amino acids: CASSGTSGRRSGEQFF. In nucleotides, the CDR3 is TGTGCCAGCAGCGGGACTAGCGGGAGGCGGTCTGGTGAGCAGTTCTTC.

In DNA form, the CDR3 reads TGTGCCAGCAGCTTAGGGACAGGAGACCAAGAGACCCAGTACTTC. It is translated as CASSLGTGDQETQYF. The V and J genes are TRBV7-9 and TRBJ2-5; 7 bases are shared with TRBD1. There are 15 residues in the CDR3. The germline V gene encodes CDR1 SEHNR and CDR2 FQNEAQ (reference sequence). The J segment lost 0 bases and the V segment lost 1 base, leaving 2 bases of the junction unmatched.

This sequence joins TRBV27 and TRBJ2-7; a weak D match, TRBD2 (5 bases). The CDR3 has 14 amino acids. The germline V gene has CDR1 MNHEY and CDR2 SMNVEV (reference sequence). The V end was cut by 6 bases, the J end by 1 base, with 13 bases between. As DNA, the CDR3 is TGTGCCAGCAGAACCGGGAAACATTCCTACGAGCAGTACTTC. It codes for CASRTGKHSYEQYF.

This rearrangement joins TRBV24-1 to TRBJ2-7; weak D call: TRBD2 (5 bases). This CDR3 contains 15 residues. Deletions cut 7 bases from V and 2 bases from J, with 17 bases between. Looked up from germline, CDR1 is KGHDR and CDR2 is SFDVKD. CDR3 residues: CATRELVPLTYEQYF. The CDR3 DNA sequence: TGTGCCACCAGAGAACTAGTGCCCTTAACCTACGAGCAGTACTTC.

CDR3 residues: CASSSWGQGVSGYTF. Written as DNA, the CDR3 is TGTGCCAGCAGTTCTTGGGGACAGGGCGTGTCCGGCTACACCTTC. The genes are TRBV6-5 and TRBJ1-2, with 9 positions matching TRBD1. The CDR3 runs 15 residues. The germline V gene encodes CDR1 MNHEY and CDR2 SVGAGI. V lost 4 bases and J lost 8; bases outside the gene matches: 11.

The chain couples TRBV7-3 to TRBJ1-1; 9 nucleotides agree with TRBD1. With V trimmed by 5 bases and J by 4 bases, 11 bases remained unmatched. The CDR3 is 16 amino acids. Germline V gene lookup returns CDR1 SGHTA and CDR2 FQGTGA. Written as DNA, the CDR3 is TGTGCCAGCAGCGCTATGGCGGGACAGGGATTCACTGAAGCTTTCTTT. It specifies CASSAMAGQGFTEAFF.

This chain connects TRBV6-5 to TRBJ2-7; D gene uncertain. Trimming stripped 4 bases from V and 3 bases from J, with 10 bases between. Germline assignment: CDR1 MNHEY and CDR2 SVGAGI. This CDR3 region has 13 residues. The CDR3 protein is CASSWAKNYEQYF. Here the CDR3 DNA reads TGTGCCAGCAGTTGGGCCAAGAACTACGAGCAGTACTTC.